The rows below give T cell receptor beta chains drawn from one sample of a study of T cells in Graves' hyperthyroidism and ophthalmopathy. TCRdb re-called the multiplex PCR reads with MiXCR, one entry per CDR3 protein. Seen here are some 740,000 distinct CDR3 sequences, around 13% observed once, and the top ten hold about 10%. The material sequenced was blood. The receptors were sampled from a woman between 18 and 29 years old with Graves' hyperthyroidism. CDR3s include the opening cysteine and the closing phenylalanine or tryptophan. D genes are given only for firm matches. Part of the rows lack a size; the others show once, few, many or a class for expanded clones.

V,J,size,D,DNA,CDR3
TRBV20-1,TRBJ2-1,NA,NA,TGCAGTGCTAGAGATGGGCAGCGGAGCTCCTACAATGAGCAGTTCTTC,CSARDGQRSSYNEQFF
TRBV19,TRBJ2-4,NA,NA,TGTGCCAGTAGCCCCGTGGGAAGGGAGCACCCAAACATTCAGTACTTC,CASSPVGREHPNIQYF
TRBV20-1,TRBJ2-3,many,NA,TGCAGTGCTAGTGAGAGGACGGGGAGCACAGATACGCAGTATTTT,CSASERTGSTDTQYF
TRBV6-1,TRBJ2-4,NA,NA,TGTGCCAGCCGGTGGGGGATACTAGCCAAAAACATTCAGTACTTC,CASRWGILAKNIQYF
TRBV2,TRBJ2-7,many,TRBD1,TGTGCCAGCAGGGAGACAGGGCTCGAGCAGTACTTC,CASRETGLEQYF
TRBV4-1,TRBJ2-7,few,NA,TGCGCCAGCAGCCAAGTCGGAGACCTACGTCGGTACTTC,CASSQVGDLRRYF
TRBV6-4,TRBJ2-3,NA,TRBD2,TGTGCCAGCAGTGACCGCGAGCGGGGTACGCAGTATTTT,CASSDRERGTQYF
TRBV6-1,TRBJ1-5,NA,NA,TGTGCCAGCAGATTCCGGGACAGCAATCAGCCCCAGCATTTT,CASRFRDSNQPQHF
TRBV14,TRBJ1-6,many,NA,TGTGCCAGCAGCCAAGATTTGGGGATTTGGGGGTCACCCCTCCACTTT,CASSQDLGIWGSPLHF
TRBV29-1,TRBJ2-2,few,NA,TGCAGCGGGGACACGAACACCGGGGAGCTGTTTTTT,CSGDTNTGELFF
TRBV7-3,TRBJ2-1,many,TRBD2,TGTGCCAGCAGCTCAGGACTAGCGGGAGCTGAGCAGTTCTTC,CASSSGLAGAEQFF
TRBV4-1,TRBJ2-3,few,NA,TGCGCCAGCAGCCAAGTAGGGGCATTTGCTAGCACAGATACGCAGTATTTT,CASSQVGAFASTDTQYF
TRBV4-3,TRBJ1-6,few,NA,TGCGCCAGCAGCAGAGGTGGGAAATCACCCCTCCACTTT,CASSRGGKSPLHF
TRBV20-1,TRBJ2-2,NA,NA,TGCAGTGCTAGAGATCAGGGGAGGATCGGGGAGCTGTTTTTT,CSARDQGRIGELFF
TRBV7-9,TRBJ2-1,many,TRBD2,TGTGCCAGCAGCTACTCCCTGGGGGGGTCCTACAATGAGCAGTTCTTC,CASSYSLGGSYNEQFF
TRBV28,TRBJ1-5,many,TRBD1,TGTGCCAGCACGCCCTCTAAGGACAGGCACTATAGCAATCAGCCCCAGCATTTT,CASTPSKDRHYSNQPQHF
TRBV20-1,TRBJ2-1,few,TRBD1,TGCAGTGCCAAAAGGACAGGGGGCCCATACAATGAGCAGTTCTTC,CSAKRTGGPYNEQFF
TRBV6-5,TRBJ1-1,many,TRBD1,TGTGCCAGCAGTTACTGGAGGACAGGGAGCACTGAAGCTTTCTTT,CASSYWRTGSTEAFF
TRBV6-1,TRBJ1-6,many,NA,TGTGCCAGCAGGGGGGGGGGAGGGAGCAATTCACCCCTCCACTTT,CASRGGGGSNSPLHF
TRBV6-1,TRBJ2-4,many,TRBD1,TGTGCCAGCAGCCCCGGGACAGGGAAGGCCAAAAACATTCAGTACTTC,CASSPGTGKAKNIQYF
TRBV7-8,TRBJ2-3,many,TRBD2,TGTGCCAGCAGCTCGGGACTAGCGGACACAGATACGCAGTATTTT,CASSSGLADTDTQYF
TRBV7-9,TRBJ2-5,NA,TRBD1,TGTGCCAGCAGCTCCTGGGGGGACAGGGAACCAGAGACCCAGTACTTC,CASSSWGDREPETQYF
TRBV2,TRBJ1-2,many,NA,TGTGCCAGCAGTTACGAACAGGAGGGGGGCTACACCTTC,CASSYEQEGGYTF
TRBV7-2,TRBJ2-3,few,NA,TGTGCCAGCAGCAACCGGGTCAAAACAGATACGCAGTATTTT,CASSNRVKTDTQYF
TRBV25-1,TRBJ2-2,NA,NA,TGTGCCAGCAGTGAACGGATGTCCGGGGAGCTGTTTTTT,CASSERMSGELFF
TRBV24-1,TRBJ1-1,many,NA,TGTGCCACCAGTGACCCATCGACGGAAGCTTTCTTT,CATSDPSTEAFF
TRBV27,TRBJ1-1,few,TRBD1,TGTGCCAGCAGTTGGTGGGACAGGGGCGAAGCTTTCTTT,CASSWWDRGEAFF
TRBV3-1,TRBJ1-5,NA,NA,TGTGCCAGCAGCACCCGGGGTGTCGGTCAGCCCCAGCATTTT,CASSTRGVGQPQHF
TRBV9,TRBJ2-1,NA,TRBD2,TGTGCCAGCAGCAAGACGGGACTAGCGGGATATGAGCAGTTCTTC,CASSKTGLAGYEQFF
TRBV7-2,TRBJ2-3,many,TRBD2,TGTGCCAGCAGCACCCGCTTGGGGGGAGGGCCCACAGATACGCAGTATTTT,CASSTRLGGGPTDTQYF
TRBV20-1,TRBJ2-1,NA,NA,TGCAGTGCTAGGGCGGGGATTTACTCCTACAATGAGCAGTTCTTC,CSARAGIYSYNEQFF
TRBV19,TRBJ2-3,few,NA,TGTGCCAGTAGTATCCAAACGGGAGTCACAGATACGCAGTATTTT,CASSIQTGVTDTQYF
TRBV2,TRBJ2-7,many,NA,TGTGCCAGCAAGGACGGCTCCTACGAGCAGTACTTC,CASKDGSYEQYF
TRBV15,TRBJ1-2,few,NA,TGTGCCACCAGCATAAGGGACCTTTCTGATGGCTACACCTTC,CATSIRDLSDGYTF
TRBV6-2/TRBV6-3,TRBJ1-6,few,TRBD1,TGTGCCAGCAGTCGGGACAGGAAACGCTCACCCCTCCACTTT,CASSRDRKRSPLHF
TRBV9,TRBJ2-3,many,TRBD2,TGTGCCAGCAGCGGTGGGACTAGCGGGAAGTTAGATACGCAGTATTTT,CASSGGTSGKLDTQYF
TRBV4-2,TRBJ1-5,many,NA,TGTGCCAGCAGCCAAGATCTAGGGAATCAGCCCCAGCATTTT,CASSQDLGNQPQHF
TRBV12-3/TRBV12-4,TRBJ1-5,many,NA,TGTGCCAGCAGTTTGGGGGGCCCCAAGGAGCCCCAGCATTTT,CASSLGGPKEPQHF
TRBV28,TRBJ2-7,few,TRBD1,TGTGCCAGCAGTTTGGGACAGTTATTCCACGAGCAGTACTTC,CASSLGQLFHEQYF
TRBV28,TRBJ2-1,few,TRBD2,TGTGCCTCATGGGCCCGACTAGCGGGAGTCTCCTCAGGGGAGCAGTTCTTC,CASWARLAGVSSGEQFF
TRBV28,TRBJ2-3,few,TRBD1,TGTGCCAGCAGTCCCGGGACAGGGAAGGATACGCAGTATTTT,CASSPGTGKDTQYF
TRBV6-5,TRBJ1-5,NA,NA,TGTGCCAGCAGTTACTCGAGGGACGTATATCAGCCCCAGCATTTT,CASSYSRDVYQPQHF
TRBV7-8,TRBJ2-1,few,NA,TGTGCCAGCAGCTTAAGGATCCACAATGAGCAGTTCTTC,CASSLRIHNEQFF
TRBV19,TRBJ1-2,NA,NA,TGTGCCAGTAGTATTGGGACGGGCGCTGACTCTTATGGCTACACCTTC,CASSIGTGADSYGYTF
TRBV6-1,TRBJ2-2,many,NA,TGTGCCAGCAGTGCCCTAGGGGGCGGGGAGCTGTTTTTT,CASSALGGGELFF
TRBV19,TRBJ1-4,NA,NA,TGTGCCAGTATGGGAGAGGGGAAACTGTTTTTT,CASMGEGKLFF